This TCR beta chain was identified in a study of blood T cell repertoires in COVID-19. This table comes from immunoSEQ multiplex PCR, and its TCRdb copy is limited to in-frame clones, with some not included. The sample gives approximately 100,000 clones, 70% to 90% of which show up once; roughly 2.6% is in the top ten. Per the germline V gene, CDR1 is SGDLS and CDR2 is YYNGEE. The CDR3 consists of 13 residues. J was trimmed by 7 bases and V by 0 bases; bases with no gene match: 1. The chain recombines TRBV9 with TRBJ1-1; 9 bases fit TRBD1. The sequence derives from a woman in her fifties or sixties who had recovered from COVID-19. The sample consisted of PBMCs or T cells enriched from blood (not recorded which). This chain's CDR3 is CASSVGTGVEAFF. The DNA of the CDR3 is TGTGCCAGCAGCGTAGGGACAGGGGTTGAAGCTTTCTTT.